The 29 T cell receptor beta chains presented below share a single source sample, sequenced in a study of OX40 agonist ivuxolimab in advanced cancers. The method behind the library was the immunoSEQ multiplex PCR assay. The table was pulled from immuneACCESS by TCRdb, which kept in-frame rearrangements only. Such tables lose some clones; where checked, under half of the loss comes from unresolved V genes, and the rest has no known cause. This sample comprises tens of thousands of clones, around 90% of them detected only once. The ten largest clones capture 0.77% of the sample. The source was CD4+ or CD8+ T cells sorted from blood, collected in a trial of the OX40 agonist ivuxolimab. These receptors were collected from an adult with an advanced solid tumor such as melanoma, head and neck, liver or kidney cancer.

The V gene is TRBV29-1, the J gene TRBJ2-5, with a possible D match to TRBD2 (7 bases). The CDR3 contains 13 residues. V lost 4 bases, J lost 5 bases, and 14 bases lay in between. The germline V gene encodes CDR1 SQVTM and CDR2 ANQGSEA. In DNA, the CDR3 is TGCAGCGTTGGGGGGGGCTTCCGGGAGACCCAGTACTTC. This codes for CSVGGGFRETQYF.

The chain recombines TRBV7-2 with TRBJ2-3; D call uncertain. The germline CDR1 and CDR2 sequences are SGHTA and FQGNSA. CDR3 length: 13 amino acids. The ends were cut back, 7 bases at V and 2 bases at J, with 10 bases in the middle. CDR3 loop: CASNLVHTDTQYF. The DNA of the CDR3 is TGTGCCAGCAATTTAGTACACACAGATACGCAGTATTTT.

V and J are TRBV19 and TRBJ1-5; perhaps TRBD1 as D (6 bases). Trimming cost V 10 bases and J 5 bases, with 18 bases left between them. The germline V gene has CDR1 LNHDA and CDR2 SQIVND (reference sequence). This CDR3 has 14 amino acids. CDR3 DNA sequence: TGTGCCACCTCAGCACAGGGTGGAGATCAGCCCCAGCATTTT. Residues: CATSAQGGDQPQHF. Full variable domain (rest looked up from reference TRBV19 and TRBJ1-5): DGGITQSPKYLFRKEGQNVTLSCEQNLNHDAMYWYRQDPGQGLRLIYYSQIVNDFQKGDIAEGYSVSREKKESFPLTVTSAQKNPTAFYLCATSAQGGDQPQHFGDGTRLSIL.

The CDR3 DNA sequence: TGTGCCAGCAGCTTAGAACAGGGCTACTATGGCTACACCTTC. Protein product: CASSLEQGYYGYTF. J is TRBJ1-2 and V is TRBV7-2, with a possible D match to TRBD1 (6 bases). The V end lost 1 base, the J end lost 3 bases, and 9 bases lay between the germline ends. The germline V gene has CDR1 SGHTA and CDR2 FQGNSA. This CDR3 contains 14 residues.

The chain is built from TRBV6-5 and TRBJ1-6, with D perhaps matching TRBD1 (6 bases). The germline V gene encodes CDR1 MNHEY and CDR2 SVGAGI. The CDR3 consists of 14 residues. The V and J ends lost 5 bases and 4 bases respectively, with 9 bases between them. This CDR3 is CASSRQEYNSPLHF. CDR3 nucleotides: TGTGCCAGCAGTCGACAGGAGTATAATTCACCCCTCCACTTT.

The genes are TRBV5-6 and TRBJ2-5; 10 bases are shared with TRBD2. The CDR3 covers 17 residues. The germline gives CDR1 SGHDT, CDR2 YYEEEE. Trimming took 4 bases from V and 5 from J; bases not matched to a gene: 14. The CDR3 reads CASSSLDQRGGRETQYF. CDR3 nucleotides: TGTGCCAGCAGCAGCTTAGACCAGCGGGGGGGCCGGGAGACCCAGTACTTC.

The chain joins TRBV21-1 to TRBJ2-1; the D segment call TRBD1 is taken from the table without a DNA check. TRBV21-1 represents a pseudogene. This CDR3 has 16 amino acids. The CDR3 protein is CASSKAPRQSYNEQFF. The CDR3 coding sequence is TGTGCCAGCAGCAAAGCCCCCAGACAGTCCTACAATGAGCAGTTCTTC.

The rearrangement joins TRBV5-5 to TRBJ2-3, with no clear D. This CDR3 region has 14 residues. V lost 0 bases to trimming and J lost 0 bases, with 5 bases between them. Germline CDR1 reads SGHKS; CDR2 reads YYEKEE (reference sequence). The DNA for the CDR3 is TGTGCCAGCAGCTTGGCGATGAGCACAGATACGCAGTATTTT. This translates into CASSLAMSTDTQYF.

V usage is TRBV19 and J usage is TRBJ2-5, with 14 bases identical to TRBD2. The DNA end lines up better with TRBJ2-7; the J call may be wrong. The CDR3 extends over 20 amino acids. Looked up from germline, CDR1 is LNHDA and CDR2 is SQIVND (reference sequence). CDR3 nucleotide sequence: TGTGCCAGTAGTAATCTCGGGACTAGCGGGAGAGTGGGTTTATCAGACGAGCAGTACTTC. It codes for CASSNLGTSGRVGLSDEQYF.

The rearrangement links TRBV18 to TRBJ2-7, with TRBD2 as a possible D gene (6 bases). Germline V gene sequence: CDR1 KGHSH, CDR2 LQKENI. The CDR3 has 15 amino acids. The V and J ends lost 5 bases and 6 bases respectively, with 20 bases between them. CDR3 loop: CASSVGTLGGLEQYF. Here the CDR3 DNA reads TGTGCCAGCTCAGTGGGGACTCTCGGAGGTCTCGAGCAGTACTTC. Variable domain in full (rest from reference TRBV18 and TRBJ2-7): NAGVMQNPRHLVRRRGQEARLRCSPMKGHSHVYWYRQLPEEGLKFMVYLQKENIIDESGMPKERFSAEFPKEGPSILRIQQVVRGDSAAYFCASSVGTLGGLEQYFGPGTRLTVT.

A note on this clone: The conserved final phenylalanine or tryptophan is absent from the CDR3, which likely points to a read error. The limits of the CDR3 on the DNA are not certain, so only TCRdb's listed CDR3 is given. The V gene is TRBV7-9, the J gene TRBJ2-7; TRBD2 is the table's D call and was not checked against the DNA. Germline V lookup: CDR1 SEHNR, CDR2 FQNEAQ (reference sequence). Termini included, the CDR3 measures 9 amino acids. This CDR3 reads CASTRLAAI.

This CDR3 reads CASSLNRETQYF. The CDR3 DNA is TGCGCCAGCAGCTTGAACAGGGAGACCCAGTACTTC. V usage is TRBV5-1 and J usage is TRBJ2-5; D perhaps matches TRBD1 (5 bases). V lost 1 base and J lost 5, with 6 bases in between. This CDR3 is built from 12 residues. CDR1 is SGHRS, CDR2 YFSETQ, per germline.

V is TRBV5-5 and J is TRBJ1-5; D is unresolved. The ends were cut back, 4 bases at V and 10 bases at J, with 6 bases in the middle. CDR1 is SGHKS, CDR2 YYEKEE, per germline (reference sequence). This CDR3 comprises 10 residues. CDR3 DNA: TGTGCCAGCAGCCCCCGCCCCCAGCATTTT. It yields the protein CASSPRPQHF.

V usage is TRBV27 and J usage is TRBJ1-2, with a tentative D call TRBD1 (6 bases). The CDR3 consists of 13 residues. Looked up from germline, CDR1 is MNHEY and CDR2 is SMNVEV (reference sequence). V lost 8 bases and J 7 bases, leaving 17 bases between the germline ends. CDR3 in amino acids: CASGGRQRGGYTF. CDR3 DNA: TGTGCCAGCGGGGGCCGACAGCGCGGTGGCTACACCTTC.

The chain recombines TRBV7-9 with TRBJ2-4; TRBD2 matches 11 bases. The trim removed 4 bases at V and 15 bases at J, leaving 17 bases unmatched. The V gene's germline CDR1 is SEHNR and CDR2 FQNEAQ (reference sequence). The CDR3 has 16 residues. CDR3 residues: CASSSDQLAGEGRPYF. Here the CDR3 DNA reads TGTGCCAGCAGCTCTGACCAACTAGCGGGGGAGGGAAGGCCGTACTTC.

The J gene is TRBJ1-1, the V gene TRBV28; unclear D gene. The length of the CDR3 is 14 residues. Trimming took 3 bases from V and 4 from J, leaving 12 bases between them. Germline loops: CDR1 MDHEN, CDR2 SYDVKM. The CDR3 bases are TGTGCCAGCAGTTTCCCAGCGCGTTTCACTGAAGCTTTCTTT. It yields the protein CASSFPARFTEAFF. Full variable domain (missing parts from reference TRBV28 and TRBJ1-1): DVKVTQSSRYLVKRTGEKVFLECVQDMDHENMFWYRQDPGLGLRLIYFSYDVKMKEKGDIPEGYSVSREKKERFSLILESASTNQTSMYLCASSFPARFTEAFFGQGTRLTVV.

This clone was picked up a small number of times. The J gene is TRBJ1-5, the V gene TRBV2; no definite D call. Germline lookup yields CDR1 SNHLY and CDR2 FYNNEI. Trimming pared 4 bases from V and 6 bases from J, leaving 10 bases between. The CDR3 contains 13 residues. The CDR3 sequence is CASSGGLGQPQHF. CDR3 sequence (DNA): TGTGCCAGCAGTGGAGGGCTTGGTCAGCCCCAGCATTTT. The full variable domain, with the rest looked up from reference TRBV2 and TRBJ1-5, is EPEVTQTPSHQVTQMGQEVILRCVPISNHLYFYWYRQILGQKVEFLVSFYNNEISEKSEIFDDQFSVERPDGSNFTLKIRSTKLEDSAMYFCASSGGLGQPQHFGDGTRLSIL.

J is TRBJ2-3 and V is TRBV10-3; TRBD2 matches 8 bases. Trimming took 6 bases from V and 2 from J; bases not matched to a gene: 4. Germline V gives CDR1 ENHRY, CDR2 SYGVKD. There are 14 residues in the CDR3. The DNA for the CDR3 is TGTGCCATCAGCCCGGGACTAGTCACAGATACGCAGTATTTT. Encoded protein: CAISPGLVTDTQYF.

This clone was found once. V is TRBV18 and J is TRBJ1-3; D is ambiguous. CDR1 and CDR2 (germline): KGHSH, LQKENI. The CDR3 sequence is 14 residues long. Trimming pared 1 base from V and 4 bases from J, leaving 8 bases between. The chain's CDR3 is CASSPLVRGNTIYF. In nucleotides, the CDR3 is TGTGCCAGCTCACCACTTGTCAGGGGAAACACCATATATTTT.

With regard to this clone: Mismatch with germline at one junction end may stem from a read error. The gene calls are TRBV6-5 and TRBJ2-7; TRBD1 aligns across 7 bases. CDR1 and CDR2 from the germline V gene are MNHEY and SVGAGI. This CDR3 has 14 residues. CDR3 sequence (DNA): TGTGCCGGCAGTGAGTCCCGGGACAGCTACGAGCAGTACTTC. This codes for CAGSESRDSYEQYF.

The chain has TRBV10-3 and TRBJ2-7, with D perhaps matching TRBD2 (6 bases). In germline, CDR1 is ENHRY, CDR2 SYGVKD. Between the trimmed V and J ends, which lost 10 bases and 1 base, there was a span of 8 bases. This CDR3 has 11 residues. CDR3 sequence (DNA): TGTGCCAGCGGGACTTCCTACGAGCAGTACTTC. This encodes CASGTSYEQYF.

This chain joins TRBV27 and TRBJ1-6; 9 nucleotides line up with TRBD1. Trimming cost V 5 bases and J 2 bases; bases outside gene matches: 7. CDR3 length: 17 residues. The germline CDR1 and CDR2 sequences are MNHEY and SMNVEV (reference sequence). The CDR3 protein is CASSPHRGRTYNSPLHF. The CDR3 DNA reads TGTGCCAGCAGTCCACACAGGGGGCGGACCTATAATTCACCCCTCCACTTT.

This sequence joins TRBV5-4 and TRBJ2-5; unclear D gene. Germline V CDR1 and CDR2: SGHNT, YYREEE (reference sequence). The CDR3 sequence is 15 residues long. With 3 bases removed from V and 1 base from J, the gap between germline ends came to 13 bases. Here the CDR3 DNA reads TGTGCCAGCAGCTCCGAACAGAAGCCCCAAGAGACCCAGTACTTC. Translation gives CASSSEQKPQETQYF.

The chain is built from TRBV15 and TRBJ1-5; 8 nucleotides match TRBD1. Losses at the gene ends were 4 bases for V and 4 bases for J; bases not matched to a gene: 12. Per the germline V gene, CDR1 is LNHNV and CDR2 is YYDKDF (reference sequence). The CDR3 length is 17 residues. CDR3: CATSTRTGLIPNQPQHF. CDR3 DNA sequence: TGTGCCACCAGCACCCGGACAGGGCTAATACCTAATCAGCCCCAGCATTTT.

The rearrangement joins TRBV6-5 to TRBJ2-7; TRBD1 matches 11 bases. The CDR3 loop spans 15 amino acids. Germline V gene lookup returns CDR1 MNHEY and CDR2 SVGAGI. With 2 bases clipped from V and 6 bases from J, the junction kept 6 bases outside the gene matches. CDR3: CASSYGGQGEGEQYF. In DNA, the CDR3 is TGTGCCAGCAGTTACGGGGGACAGGGGGAGGGCGAGCAGTACTTC.

This chain uses TRBV2 with TRBJ2-1; D possibly corresponds to TRBD2 (6 bases). Germline V gene sequence: CDR1 SNHLY, CDR2 FYNNEI. The CDR3 sequence is 15 residues long. V gave up 6 bases and J gave up 3 bases, with 15 bases separating them. The CDR3 protein is CASRVRENSYNEQFF. CDR3 DNA: TGTGCCAGCAGAGTACGGGAGAATAGCTACAATGAGCAGTTCTTC.

The V gene is TRBV2, the J gene TRBJ1-2; a possible D gene is TRBD1 (6 bases). Trimming removed 7 bases from V and 5 bases from J, with 8 bases in between. This CDR3 has 11 amino acids. CDR1 SNHLY and CDR2 FYNNEI come from the germline V gene. CDR3 nucleotide sequence: TGTGCCAGCACAGGGGAGTATGGCTACACCTTC. As protein: CASTGEYGYTF.

The table lists this clone with a count of one. J is TRBJ2-2 and V is TRBV12-5; 9 bases are shared with TRBD1. Per the germline V gene, CDR1 is LGHNT and CDR2 is FRNRAP. The CDR3 totals 14 residues. J lost 6 bases, V lost 3 bases, and 2 bases had no gene match. CDR3 protein: CASGLRQGAGELFF. DNA for the CDR3: TGTGCTAGTGGTTTAAGACAGGGGGCCGGGGAGCTGTTTTTT.

The chain recombines TRBV29-1 with TRBJ2-5; weak D call: TRBD2 (6 bases). The CDR3 extends over 13 amino acids. Germline assignment: CDR1 SQVTM and CDR2 ANQGSEA. Trimming cost V 3 bases and J 6 bases, with 14 bases left between them. The CDR3 protein is CSVDVTGEKTQYF. The CDR3 bases are TGCAGCGTTGACGTTACGGGGGAAAAGACCCAGTACTTC.